This TCR beta chain was identified in a study of CD8 T cells in Susac syndrome. The CDR3 runs 15 residues. V was clipped by 4 bases and J by 5 bases, with 18 bases between them. CDR1 is SGHRS and CDR2 is YFSETQ in the germline V gene. Reverse transcription of about 0.45 to 1 ug RNA was performed with random hexamers. TCRdb ran MiXCR on the immunoSEQ multiplex PCR reads and lists one entry per CDR3 protein. This repertoire shows over 140,000 distinct CDR3 sequences, 85% to 95% found once; its top ten account for about 0.14%. CD8+ and CD4+ T cells from blood underwent TCR beta sequencing. The genes are TRBV5-1 and TRBJ1-2; maybe TRBD1 (6 bases). The clonotype was recovered from a human donor with Susac syndrome. The material sequenced was CD4+ T cells from PBMCs. The CDR3 loop is CASSLDSRSNYGYTF. The CDR3, as DNA: TGCGCCAGCAGCCTGGACAGCCGAAGTAATTATGGCTACACCTTC.